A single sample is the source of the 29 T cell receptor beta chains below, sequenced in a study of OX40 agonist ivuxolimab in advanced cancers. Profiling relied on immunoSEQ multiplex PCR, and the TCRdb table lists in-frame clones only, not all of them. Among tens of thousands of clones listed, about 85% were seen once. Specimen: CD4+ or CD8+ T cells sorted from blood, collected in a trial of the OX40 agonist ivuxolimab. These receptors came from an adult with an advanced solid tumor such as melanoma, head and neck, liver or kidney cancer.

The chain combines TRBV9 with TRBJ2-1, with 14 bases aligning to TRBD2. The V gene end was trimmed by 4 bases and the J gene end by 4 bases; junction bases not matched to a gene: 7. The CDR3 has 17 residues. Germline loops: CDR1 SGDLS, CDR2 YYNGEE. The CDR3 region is CASSPGLAGGKYNEQFF. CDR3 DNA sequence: TGTGCCAGCAGCCCTGGACTAGCGGGAGGAAAGTACAATGAGCAGTTCTTC.

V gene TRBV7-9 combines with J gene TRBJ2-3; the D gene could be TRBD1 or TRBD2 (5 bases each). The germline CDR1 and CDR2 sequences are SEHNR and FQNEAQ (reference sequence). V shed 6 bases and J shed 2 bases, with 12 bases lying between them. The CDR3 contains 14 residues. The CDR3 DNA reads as TGTGCCAGCAGACGGACCGGGACCACAGATACGCAGTATTTT. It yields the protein CASRRTGTTDTQYF.

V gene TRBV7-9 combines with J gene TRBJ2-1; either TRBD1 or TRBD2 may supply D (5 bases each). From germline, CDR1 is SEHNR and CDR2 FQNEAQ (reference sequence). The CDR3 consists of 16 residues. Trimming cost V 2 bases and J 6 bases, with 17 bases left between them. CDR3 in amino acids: CASSLRDQSVRNEQFF. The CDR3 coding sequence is TGTGCCAGCAGCTTACGGGACCAATCCGTGCGCAATGAGCAGTTCTTC.

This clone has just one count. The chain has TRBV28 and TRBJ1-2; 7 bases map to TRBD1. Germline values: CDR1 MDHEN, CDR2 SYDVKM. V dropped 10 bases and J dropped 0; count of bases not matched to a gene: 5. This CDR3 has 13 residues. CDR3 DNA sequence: TGTGCCATCGAGGACAGGACTAACTATGGCTACACCTTC. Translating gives CAIEDRTNYGYTF.

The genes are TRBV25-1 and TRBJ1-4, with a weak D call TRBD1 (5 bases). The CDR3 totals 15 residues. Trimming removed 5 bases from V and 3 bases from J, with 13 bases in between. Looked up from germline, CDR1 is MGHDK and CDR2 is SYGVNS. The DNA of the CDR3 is TGTGCCAGCAGTAAAACAGGTGGGGCTAATGAAAAACTGTTTTTT. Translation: CASSKTGGANEKLFF.

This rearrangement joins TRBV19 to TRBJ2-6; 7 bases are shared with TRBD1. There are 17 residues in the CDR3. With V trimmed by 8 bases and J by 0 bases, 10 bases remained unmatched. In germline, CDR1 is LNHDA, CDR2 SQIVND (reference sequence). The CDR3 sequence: CASHQGGGFSGANVLTF. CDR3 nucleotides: TGTGCCAGTCACCAAGGGGGCGGCTTCTCTGGGGCCAACGTCCTGACTTTC.

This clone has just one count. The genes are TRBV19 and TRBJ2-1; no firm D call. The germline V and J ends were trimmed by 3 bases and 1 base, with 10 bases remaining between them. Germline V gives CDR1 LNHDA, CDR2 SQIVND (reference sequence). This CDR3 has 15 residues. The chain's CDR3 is CASSIHLPSYNEQFF. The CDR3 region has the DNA TGTGCCAGTAGTATTCACCTACCATCCTACAATGAGCAGTTCTTC.

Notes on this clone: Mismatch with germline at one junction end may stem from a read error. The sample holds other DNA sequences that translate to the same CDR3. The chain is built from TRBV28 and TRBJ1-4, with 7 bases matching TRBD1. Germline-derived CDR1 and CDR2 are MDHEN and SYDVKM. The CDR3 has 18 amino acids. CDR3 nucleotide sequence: TGTGCCAGCAGTTTTAAGACACCAGGGGGAGCAACTAATGAAAAATTGTTTTTT. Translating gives CASSFKTPGGATNEKLFF.

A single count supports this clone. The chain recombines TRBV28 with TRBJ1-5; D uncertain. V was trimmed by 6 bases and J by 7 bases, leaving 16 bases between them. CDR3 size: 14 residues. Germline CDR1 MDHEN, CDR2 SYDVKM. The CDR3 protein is CASRIDMASQPQHF. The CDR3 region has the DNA TGTGCCAGCAGGATAGACATGGCTTCGCAGCCCCAGCATTTT.

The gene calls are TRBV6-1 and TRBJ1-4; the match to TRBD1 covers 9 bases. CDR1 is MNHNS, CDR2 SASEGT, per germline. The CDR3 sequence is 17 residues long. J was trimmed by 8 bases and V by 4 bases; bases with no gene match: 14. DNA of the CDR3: TGTGCCAGCAGTGTCCGCGGGAAAGGGACAGGGCGAGAAAAACTGTTTTTT. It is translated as CASSVRGKGTGREKLFF.

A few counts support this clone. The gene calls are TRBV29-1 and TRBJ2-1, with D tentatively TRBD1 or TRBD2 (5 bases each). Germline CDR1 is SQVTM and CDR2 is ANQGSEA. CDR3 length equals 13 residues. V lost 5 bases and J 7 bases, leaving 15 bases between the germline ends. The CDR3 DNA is TGCAGCGTTCTCCGAGGGACGAGAAATGAGCAGTTCTTC. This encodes CSVLRGTRNEQFF.

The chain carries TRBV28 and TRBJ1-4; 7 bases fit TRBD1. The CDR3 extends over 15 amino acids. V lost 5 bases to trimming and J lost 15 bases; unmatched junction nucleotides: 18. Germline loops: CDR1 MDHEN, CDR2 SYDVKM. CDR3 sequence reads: CASSATDRLMKRVFF. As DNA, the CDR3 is TGTGCCAGCAGTGCGACGGACAGGCTAATGAAAAGGGTGTTTTTT.

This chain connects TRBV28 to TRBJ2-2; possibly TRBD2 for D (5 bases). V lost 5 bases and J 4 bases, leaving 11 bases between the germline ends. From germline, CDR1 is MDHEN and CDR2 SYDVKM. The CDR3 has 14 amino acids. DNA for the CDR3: TGTGCCAGCAGTCCGGGGTTCTCCACCGGGGAGCTGTTTTTT. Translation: CASSPGFSTGELFF.

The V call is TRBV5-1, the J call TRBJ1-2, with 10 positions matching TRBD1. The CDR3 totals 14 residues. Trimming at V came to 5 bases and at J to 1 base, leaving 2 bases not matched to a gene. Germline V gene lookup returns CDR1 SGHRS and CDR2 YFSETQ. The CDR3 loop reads CASSRDRGNYGYTF. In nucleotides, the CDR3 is TGCGCCAGCAGTCGGGACAGGGGTAACTATGGCTACACCTTC. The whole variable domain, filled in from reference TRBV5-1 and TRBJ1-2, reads KAGVTQTPRYLIKTRGQQVTLSCSPISGHRSVSWYQQTPGQGLQFLFEYFSETQRNKGNFPGRFSGRQFSNSRSEMNVSTLELGDSALYLCASSRDRGNYGYTFGSGTRLTVV.

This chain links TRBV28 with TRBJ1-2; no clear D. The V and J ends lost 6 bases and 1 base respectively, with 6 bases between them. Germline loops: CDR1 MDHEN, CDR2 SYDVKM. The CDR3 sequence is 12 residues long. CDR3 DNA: TGTGCCAGCAGAAGAAGTAACTATGGCTACACCTTC. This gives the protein CASRRSNYGYTF.

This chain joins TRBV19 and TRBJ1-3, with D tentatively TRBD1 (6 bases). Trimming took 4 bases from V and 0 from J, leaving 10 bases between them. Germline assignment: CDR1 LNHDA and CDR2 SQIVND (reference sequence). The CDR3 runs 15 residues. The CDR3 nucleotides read TGTGCCAGTAGTAGAGGGGGATACTCTGGAAACACCATATATTTT. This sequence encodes CASSRGGYSGNTIYF.

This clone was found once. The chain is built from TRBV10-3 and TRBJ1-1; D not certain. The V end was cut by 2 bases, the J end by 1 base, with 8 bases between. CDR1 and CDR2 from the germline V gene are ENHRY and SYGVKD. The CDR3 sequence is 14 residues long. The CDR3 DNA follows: TGTGCCATCAGTGAGACGGCATCGAACACTGAAGCTTTCTTT. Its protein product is CAISETASNTEAFF.

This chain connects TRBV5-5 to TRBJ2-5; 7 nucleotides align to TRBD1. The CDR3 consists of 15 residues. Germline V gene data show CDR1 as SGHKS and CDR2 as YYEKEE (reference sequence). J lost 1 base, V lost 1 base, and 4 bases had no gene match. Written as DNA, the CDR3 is TGTGCCAGCAGCTTGAACAGGGGCATCCAAGAGACCCAGTACTTC. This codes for CASSLNRGIQETQYF.

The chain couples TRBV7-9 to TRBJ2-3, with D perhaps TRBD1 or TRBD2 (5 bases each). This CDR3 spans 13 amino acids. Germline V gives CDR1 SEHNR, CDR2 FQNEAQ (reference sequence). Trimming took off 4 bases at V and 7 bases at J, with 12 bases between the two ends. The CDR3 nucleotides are TGTGCCAGCAGCTACCTCTGGGGGAATACGCAGTATTTT. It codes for CASSYLWGNTQYF.

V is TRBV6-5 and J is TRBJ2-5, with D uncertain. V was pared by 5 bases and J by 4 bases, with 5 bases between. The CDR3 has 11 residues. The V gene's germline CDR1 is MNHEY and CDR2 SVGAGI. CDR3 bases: TGTGCCAGCAGTGAATTAGAGACCCAGTACTTC. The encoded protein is CASSELETQYF.

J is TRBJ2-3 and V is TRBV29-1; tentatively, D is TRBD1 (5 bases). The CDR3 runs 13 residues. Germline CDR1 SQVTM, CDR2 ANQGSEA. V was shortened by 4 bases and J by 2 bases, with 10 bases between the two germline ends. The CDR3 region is CSVGQSYTDTQYF. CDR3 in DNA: TGCAGCGTTGGACAGAGTTACACAGATACGCAGTATTTT.

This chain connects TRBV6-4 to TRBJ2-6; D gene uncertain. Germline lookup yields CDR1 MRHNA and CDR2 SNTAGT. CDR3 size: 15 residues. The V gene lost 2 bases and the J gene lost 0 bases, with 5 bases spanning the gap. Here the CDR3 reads CASSDGGSGANVLTF. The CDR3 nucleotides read TGTGCCAGCAGTGACGGCGGCTCTGGGGCCAACGTCCTGACTTTC.

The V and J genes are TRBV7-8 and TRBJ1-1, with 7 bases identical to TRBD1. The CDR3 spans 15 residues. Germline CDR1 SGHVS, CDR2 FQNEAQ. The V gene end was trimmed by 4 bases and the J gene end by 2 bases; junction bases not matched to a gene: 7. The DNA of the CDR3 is TGTGCCAGCAGCTCTGCGTACAGGGGTAACACTGAAGCTTTCTTT. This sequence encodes CASSSAYRGNTEAFF.

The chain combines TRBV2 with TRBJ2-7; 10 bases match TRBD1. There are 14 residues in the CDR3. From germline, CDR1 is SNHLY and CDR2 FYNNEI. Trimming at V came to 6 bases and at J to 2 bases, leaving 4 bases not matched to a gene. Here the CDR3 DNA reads TGTGCCAGCAGCCCGGGACAGGGGCCCTACGAGCAGTACTTC. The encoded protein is CASSPGQGPYEQYF.

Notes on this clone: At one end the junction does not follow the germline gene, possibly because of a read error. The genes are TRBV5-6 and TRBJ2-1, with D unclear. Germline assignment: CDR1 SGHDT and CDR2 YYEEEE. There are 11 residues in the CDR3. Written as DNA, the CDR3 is TGTGCCAGCAGCTTGGCAGATGTGCTGATCTTC. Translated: CASSLADVLIF.

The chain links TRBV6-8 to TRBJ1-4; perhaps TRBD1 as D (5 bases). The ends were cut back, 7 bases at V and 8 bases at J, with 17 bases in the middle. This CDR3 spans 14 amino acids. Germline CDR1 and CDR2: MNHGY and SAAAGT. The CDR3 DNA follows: TGTGCCAGCACCAACAGGTCGGCAGAAGAAAAACTGTTTTTT. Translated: CASTNRSAEEKLFF.

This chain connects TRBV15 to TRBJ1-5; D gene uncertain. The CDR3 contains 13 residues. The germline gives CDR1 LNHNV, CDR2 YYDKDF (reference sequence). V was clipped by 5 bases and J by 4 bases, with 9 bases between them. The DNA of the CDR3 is TGTGCCACCAGCCGGTCGTGGAATCAGCCCCAGCATTTT. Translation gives CATSRSWNQPQHF.

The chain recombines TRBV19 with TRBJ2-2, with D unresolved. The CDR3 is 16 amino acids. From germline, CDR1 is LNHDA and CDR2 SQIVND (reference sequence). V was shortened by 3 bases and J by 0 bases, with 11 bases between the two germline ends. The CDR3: CASSIITTSNTGELFF. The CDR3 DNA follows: TGTGCCAGTAGTATTATCACAACCTCGAACACCGGGGAGCTGTTTTTT.

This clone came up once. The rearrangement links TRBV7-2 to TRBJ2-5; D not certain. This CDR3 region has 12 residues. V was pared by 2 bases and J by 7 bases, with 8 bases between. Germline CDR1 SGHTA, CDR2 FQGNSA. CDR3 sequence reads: CASSLNTLTQYF. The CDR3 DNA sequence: TGTGCCAGCAGCTTAAACACCCTGACCCAGTACTTC.